This paragraph reports one TCR beta chain. No antigen is known for it. This sample was taken from a study of T cell responses to AZD1222 COVID-19 vaccine. TCRdb keeps only in-frame clones here, not all; method: immunoSEQ multiplex PCR. This table has roughly 180,000 clones, 75% to 90% appearing once. Overall study findings and caveats: At study baseline, merely a handful of AZD1222 recipients were seropositive. Donor demographics were predominantly white British with a female majority; clonal diversity may be underestimated. Repertoire sampling occurred only after the peak T cell response.

This TCR was sampled from an adult in good health. The material sequenced was peripheral blood, taken on day 0 of AZD1222 vaccination.

CDR3 DNA: TGCGCCAGCAGTCTTACCCGGACAGGATTGAACACTGAAGCTTTCTTT. Its translation is CASSLTRTGLNTEAFF. The chain carries TRBV10-1 and TRBJ1-1; 7 nucleotides agree with TRBD1. J was trimmed by 0 bases and V by 5 bases; bases with no gene match: 9. Per germline, CDR1 WNHNN and CDR2 SYGVQD (reference sequence). The CDR3 is 16 residues long.